Below, 12 T cell receptor beta chains from the same sample are listed, as sequenced in a study of blood T cells in healthy people across ages. Then a second PCR, running about 6 to 12 cycles, was carried out with a sample-barcoded 5' primer and a J-beta primer mix. TCRdb ran MiXCR on the 5' RACE reads and lists one entry per CDR3 protein. This table has around 580,000 distinct CDR3 sequences, roughly 43% appearing once. The specimen sequenced was blood. These receptors originate from a man older than 75 in good health.

The rearrangement joins TRBV27 to TRBJ2-3; 15 nucleotides agree with TRBD2. Germline assignment: CDR1 MNHEY and CDR2 SMNVEV (reference sequence). V dropped 6 bases and J dropped 4; count of bases not matched to a gene: 8. The CDR3 contains 17 residues. The CDR3 region has the DNA TGTGCCAGCAGCCGCGGACTAGCGGGGGGGCAAGCAGATACGCAGTATTTT. This encodes CASSRGLAGGQADTQYF.

The CDR3 protein is CASSSRGGAGADTQYF. As DNA, the CDR3 is TGTGCCAGCAGCTCGCGGGGGGGCGCCGGCGCAGATACGCAGTATTTT. The chain joins TRBV7-6 to TRBJ2-3; 9 nucleotides agree with TRBD2. The CDR3 spans 16 residues. The germline CDR1 and CDR2 sequences are SGHVS and FNYEAQ. J was trimmed by 4 bases and V by 4 bases; bases with no gene match: 9. Drawing the rest from reference TRBV7-6 and TRBJ2-3, the complete variable domain is GAGVSQSPRYKVTKRGQDVALRCDPISGHVSLYWYRQALGQGPEFLTYFNYEAQQDKSGLPNDRFSAERPEGSISTLTIQRTEQRDSAMYRCASSSRGGAGADTQYFGPGTRLTVL.

This clonotype appeared a single time. V usage is TRBV18 and J usage is TRBJ1-2, with 7 bases aligning to TRBD1. J gave up 4 bases and V 3 bases, and 11 bases lay outside the gene matches. Germline CDR1 and CDR2: KGHSH and LQKENI. This CDR3 has 16 residues. CDR3 coding DNA: TGTGCCAGCTCACCCTCTGGAGGGGGCTTAACCTATGGCTACACCTTC. This sequence encodes CASSPSGGGLTYGYTF.

This clonotype was counted at least ten times. The chain is built from TRBV6-6 and TRBJ2-3; no firm D call. The CDR3 length is 12 residues. The ends were cut back, 6 bases at V and 4 bases at J, with 8 bases in the middle. Germline lookup yields CDR1 MNHNY and CDR2 SVGAGI (reference sequence). CDR3 region: CASSPMADTQYF. The DNA of the CDR3 is TGTGCCAGCAGCCCCATGGCAGATACGCAGTATTTT.

Only a few counts were recorded for this clonotype. This chain uses TRBV25-1 with TRBJ1-1; D gene uncertain. The CDR3 length is 14 residues. Germline-derived CDR1 and CDR2 are MGHDK and SYGVNS. Trimming shortened V by 6 bases and J by 0 bases, and 11 bases separated the two germline ends. CDR3 residues: CASSDETVNTEAFF. In nucleotides, the CDR3 is TGTGCCAGCAGCGATGAGACTGTGAACACTGAAGCTTTCTTT.

This clonotype occurred a few times. The gene calls are TRBV11-1 and TRBJ2-1; the match to TRBD2 covers 9 bases. CDR3 size: 16 residues. The J segment lost 3 bases and the V segment lost 4 bases, leaving 7 bases of the junction unmatched. CDR1 is SGHAT and CDR2 is FQDESV in the germline V gene (reference sequence). CDR3 protein: CASSSGRLAVYNEQFF. The CDR3 DNA reads TGTGCCAGCAGCTCTGGCCGACTAGCGGTCTACAATGAGCAGTTCTTC.

The chain links TRBV28 to TRBJ2-5; D remains unclear. The CDR3 sequence is 14 residues long. Germline values: CDR1 MDHEN, CDR2 SYDVKM. V lost 9 bases to trimming and J lost 1 base, with 15 bases between them. Written as DNA, the CDR3 is TGTGCCAGTAATGAGGCCTTGGGCCAAGAGACCCAGTACTTC. Encoded protein: CASNEALGQETQYF.

The genes are TRBV5-6 and TRBJ2-3; unclear D gene. V gave up 3 bases and J gave up 2 bases, with 7 bases separating them. The germline V gene has CDR1 SGHDT and CDR2 YYEEEE. CDR3 length equals 13 residues. CDR3 sequence: CASSSSYTDTQYF. The DNA of the CDR3 is TGTGCCAGCAGCTCCTCGTACACAGATACGCAGTATTTT.

In its sample, this clonotype was seen a few times. This chain connects TRBV9 to TRBJ1-2, with a weak D call TRBD1 (5 bases). V lost 4 bases, J lost 6 bases, and 22 bases lay in between. Germline V gene lookup returns CDR1 SGDLS and CDR2 YYNGEE. The CDR3 length is 16 residues. The CDR3 DNA sequence: TGTGCCAGCAGCATACGGGGTAGGCCAGGGACGGATGGCTACACCTTC. It specifies CASSIRGRPGTDGYTF.

The V and J genes are TRBV20-1 and TRBJ2-5; a possible D gene is TRBD1 (6 bases). The DNA end lines up better with TRBJ2-7; the J call may be wrong. The CDR3 sequence is 16 residues long. Germline V gene sequence: CDR1 DFQATT, CDR2 SNEGSKA (reference sequence). DNA of the CDR3: TGCAGTGCTAGGGCAGCGACAGGCGTGGTCACCTACGAGCAGTACTTC. Protein: CSARAATGVVTYEQYF.

This chain connects TRBV29-1 to TRBJ2-4; 8 bases align to TRBD2. The end of the DNA fits TRBJ2-5 better, so the J call may be wrong. This CDR3 has 15 residues. Germline loops: CDR1 SQVTM, CDR2 ANQGSEA. CDR3 bases: TGCAGCGTTCCGGGGCTAGCGGGCTACTTAGAGACCCAGTACTTC. It is translated as CSVPGLAGYLETQYF.

Of note for this clonotype: A much larger clone differs by one base, so this may be a read error. In DNA, the CDR3 is TGTGCCAGCAGGAAGGGTGGGGGCTCCTACAATGAGCAGTACTTC. Residues: CASRKGGGSYNEQYF. This chain joins TRBV2 and TRBJ2-1, with D possibly being TRBD1 (6 bases). Gene TRBJ2-7 matches the end of the DNA better, so the J call may be wrong. The length of the CDR3 is 15 residues. Germline CDR1 reads SNHLY; CDR2 reads FYNNEI.